This section outlines one T cell receptor (beta chain) sequence together with its context. Its antigen is currently unknown. This sample stems from a study of Ad26.COV2.S vaccination and SARS-CoV-2 variants. Notes on the study in general: Placebo recipients and vaccine recipients were similar in non-spike TCR breadth.

TCRdb keeps only in-frame clones here, not all; method: immunoSEQ multiplex PCR. The sample contains 300,000 to 400,000 clones, around 88% of which appear only once. The treatment here: 15 to 20 received Ad26.COV2.S at low or high dose, single or two shots; several received placebo; per-sample allocation not given. The study sampled participants on day 63 after the first vaccine or placebo injection. The sequence came from a person between 18 and 60 years old who received the Ad26.COV2.S COVID-19 vaccine or a placebo. Sequencing was performed on peripheral blood, taken in a trial of Ad26.COV2.S vaccine versus placebo.

The CDR3 bases are TGTGCCATCAGTGGGACAGGGGAAGTTGGCTACACCTTC. It encodes CAISGTGEVGYTF. The rearrangement links TRBV10-3 to TRBJ1-2, with 9 bases matching TRBD1. CDR1 is ENHRY, CDR2 SYGVKD, per germline. This CDR3 has 13 residues. J was trimmed by 7 bases and V by 4 bases; bases with no gene match: 4.